The 26 T cell receptor beta chains listed next were all sequenced from one sample in a study of T cells after yellow fever vaccination. TCRdb re-called the 5' RACE reads through MiXCR, storing one row per CDR3 protein. Of about 550,000 distinct CDR3 sequences listed, approximately 21% were seen once; the top ten hold around an eighth. Sequences were derived from PBMCs, sampled 15 days after the yellow fever booster vaccination. The receptors here all came from a man under 40 who received the YFV17D yellow fever vaccine.

This clonotype came up a few times. This rearrangement joins TRBV20-1 to TRBJ2-5; 12 bases are a match to TRBD2. After removal of 0 bases from V and 5 bases from J, the junction contained 13 bases not matched to a gene. The CDR3 spans 18 residues. Germline V lookup: CDR1 DFQATT, CDR2 SNEGSKA (reference sequence). In nucleotides, the CDR3 is TGCAGTGCTAGAGACATAAGACTAGCGGGAGCGGGGTGGGAGACCCAGTACTTC. Translated: CSARDIRLAGAGWETQYF.

This clonotype was seen ten or more times. V gene TRBV20-1 combines with J gene TRBJ2-1, with D perhaps matching TRBD1 or TRBD2 (6 bases each). V was pared by 5 bases and J by 7 bases, with 15 bases between. The CDR3 totals 13 residues. Germline V gene data show CDR1 as DFQATT and CDR2 as SNEGSKA (reference sequence). CDR3 bases: TGCAGTGCTGGACTCGAGGGGGGTAATGAGCAGTTCTTC. This translates into CSAGLEGGNEQFF.

The rearrangement uses TRBV3-1 and TRBJ1-1, with D possibly being TRBD1 (5 bases). CDR3 length: 14 residues. Germline V gene sequence: CDR1 LGHDT, CDR2 YNNKEL (reference sequence). V lost 6 bases and J lost 2, with 13 bases in between. In DNA, the CDR3 is TGTGCCAGCAGTGACGACAGTTTTAACACTGAAGCTTTCTTT. This sequence encodes CASSDDSFNTEAFF.

This clonotype was seen repeatedly, ten times or more. The chain links TRBV4-2 to TRBJ2-1, with a weak D call TRBD2 (5 bases). The germline V gene has CDR1 LGHNA and CDR2 YNFKEQ. With 4 bases removed from V and 8 bases from J, the gap between germline ends came to 21 bases. The CDR3 contains 16 residues. The CDR3 spells CASSPWVAPGSDEQFF. In DNA, the CDR3 is TGTGCCAGCAGCCCCTGGGTGGCCCCGGGGAGCGATGAGCAGTTCTTC.

The chain combines TRBV12-3 or TRBV12-4 with TRBJ2-1, with no clear D. V was clipped by 6 bases and J by 5 bases, with 23 bases between them. This CDR3 has 17 residues. CDR3 in DNA: TGTGCCAGCAGCTCTTCTTGGCGGAGTGGGTGGAACAATGAGCAGTTCTTC. Translating gives CASSSSWRSGWNNEQFF.

The CDR3 loop reads CASRASARDSQETQYF. Here the CDR3 DNA reads TGTGCCAGCAGAGCTTCGGCCCGGGACTCCCAAGAGACCCAGTACTTC. The chain uses TRBV7-9 and TRBJ2-5; maybe TRBD2 (6 bases). V was cut by 6 bases and J by 1 base, with 18 bases left in between. CDR1 and CDR2 (germline): SEHNR, FQNEAQ (reference sequence). The CDR3 length is 16 residues.

The J gene is TRBJ2-3, the V gene TRBV19, with D unclear. Trimming shortened V by 6 bases and J by 1 base, and 11 bases separated the two germline ends. Per the germline V gene, CDR1 is LNHDA and CDR2 is SQIVND (reference sequence). The CDR3 sequence is 14 residues long. DNA of the CDR3: TGTGCCAGTAGGTTACGAGGAGGCACAGATACGCAGTATTTT. Translating it yields CASRLRGGTDTQYF.

The chain carries TRBV6-5 and TRBJ1-2; D gene ambiguous. The CDR3 has 15 amino acids. With 4 bases removed from V and 8 bases from J, the gap between germline ends came to 20 bases. Per the germline V gene, CDR1 is MNHEY and CDR2 is SVGAGI. CDR3 in amino acids: CASSLGGRSLAGYTF. In DNA, the CDR3 is TGTGCCAGCAGTTTGGGTGGCAGGAGCCTAGCGGGCTACACCTTC.

The chain carries TRBV29-1 and TRBJ2-1; no reliable D call. The germline V gene has CDR1 SQVTM and CDR2 ANQGSEA. V was pared by 6 bases and J by 0 bases, with 12 bases between. The CDR3 has 14 residues. The CDR3 loop is CSVPTRSSYNEQFF. The CDR3 DNA reads TGCAGCGTCCCCACCCGGAGCTCCTACAATGAGCAGTTCTTC.

J is TRBJ2-5 and V is TRBV7-2; 10 positions match TRBD2. Looked up from germline, CDR1 is SGHTA and CDR2 is FQGNSA. V shed 5 bases, J shed 2 bases, and the junction held 5 bases outside the gene matches. This CDR3 contains 15 residues. CDR3 in DNA: TGTGCCAGCAGCCGGCGAGCGGGAGGGCAAGAGACCCAGTACTTC. Amino acid sequence: CASSRRAGGQETQYF.

V and J are TRBV27 and TRBJ2-7; the match to TRBD2 covers 7 bases. The CDR3 length is 17 residues. Per the germline V gene, CDR1 is MNHEY and CDR2 is SMNVEV (reference sequence). V dropped 2 bases and J dropped 7; count of bases not matched to a gene: 17. CDR3 protein: CASSLSPGTMPLREQYF. For the CDR3, the DNA is TGTGCCAGCAGTTTAAGCCCCGGGACTATGCCCCTTAGGGAGCAGTACTTC.

The CDR3 here is CASSLLGDRGFGTEAFF. CDR3 nucleotides: TGTGCCAGCAGTTTATTAGGGGACAGGGGGTTTGGCACTGAAGCTTTCTTT. The chain carries TRBV27 and TRBJ1-1, with 11 bases aligning to TRBD1. The junction had 8 bases not matched to a gene; V was cut back by 1 base and J by 4 bases. This CDR3 contains 17 residues. From germline, CDR1 is MNHEY and CDR2 SMNVEV (reference sequence).

This clonotype was observed a handful of times. The V call is TRBV12-3 or TRBV12-4, the J call TRBJ2-7; D not certain. The CDR3 is 14 amino acids. The V end was cut by 5 bases, the J end by 0 bases, with 11 bases between. The CDR3 bases are TGTGCCAGCAGTCTGAAACTTAGCTCCTACGAGCAGTACTTC. Its translation is CASSLKLSSYEQYF.

This chain connects TRBV10-3 to TRBJ2-3; 10 nucleotides match TRBD2. Germline loops: CDR1 ENHRY, CDR2 SYGVKD. The CDR3 covers 16 residues. Germline trimming cut 6 bases from V and 5 bases from J; bases unmatched to any gene: 11. CDR3 sequence reads: CAISREPSGSGDTQYF. The DNA for the CDR3 is TGTGCCATCAGCCGAGAGCCTAGCGGGAGTGGAGATACGCAGTATTTT.

The V and J genes are TRBV20-1 and TRBJ2-7; D gene ambiguous. Trimming removed 1 base at V and 0 bases at J, with 10 bases between. CDR1 and CDR2 from the germline V gene are DFQATT and SNEGSKA (reference sequence). CDR3 length: 14 amino acids. The CDR3: CSARAEAASYEQYF. Written as DNA, the CDR3 is TGCAGTGCTAGAGCTGAGGCTGCCTCCTACGAGCAGTACTTC.

The V gene is TRBV5-4, the J gene TRBJ1-2; no reliable D call. Germline CDR1 reads SGHNT; CDR2 reads YYREEE (reference sequence). CDR3 length: 14 residues. V lost 2 bases, J lost 8 bases, and 16 bases lay in between. Written as DNA, the CDR3 is TGTGCCAGCAGCTTCCGACCCCCCGACCGGGGCTACACCTTC. This codes for CASSFRPPDRGYTF.

This clonotype has only a few counts. The chain links TRBV5-6 to TRBJ2-7; D ambiguous. Germline V gives CDR1 SGHDT, CDR2 YYEEEE. V was clipped by 0 bases and J by 7 bases, with 14 bases between them. The CDR3 is made up of 14 amino acids. The CDR3 nucleotides read TGTGCCAGCAGCTTGGAGGCTGGCCCAGGTGAGCAGTACTTC. It specifies CASSLEAGPGEQYF.

V usage is TRBV6-4 and J usage is TRBJ2-1; D remains ambiguous. The germline gives CDR1 MRHNA, CDR2 SNTAGT. The CDR3 sequence is 16 residues long. Deletions cut 6 bases from V and 0 bases from J, with 15 bases between. The CDR3 sequence: CASSRDTGASYNEQFF. CDR3 DNA: TGTGCCAGCAGCCGCGACACGGGTGCCTCCTACAATGAGCAGTTCTTC.

The chain employs TRBV28 and TRBJ1-2, with D possibly matching TRBD1 (6 bases). The V and J ends lost 5 bases and 8 bases respectively, with 12 bases between them. Germline assignment: CDR1 MDHEN and CDR2 SYDVKM. This CDR3 region has 12 residues. CDR3 nucleotide sequence: TGTGCCAGCAGTCAACAGGGAGGAGGCTACACCTTC. It specifies CASSQQGGGYTF.

This clonotype has more than one count but fewer than ten. This sequence joins TRBV20-1 and TRBJ2-1; 10 nucleotides match TRBD2. This CDR3 contains 14 residues. The J segment lost 9 bases and the V segment lost 4 bases, leaving 9 bases of the junction unmatched. Germline CDR1 and CDR2: DFQATT and SNEGSKA (reference sequence). CDR3 in amino acids: CSAISLAGDSEQFF. Here the CDR3 DNA reads TGCAGTGCTATCTCTCTAGCGGGAGATAGTGAGCAGTTCTTC.

In its sample, this clonotype was seen many times. The chain combines TRBV7-2 with TRBJ2-7; D may be TRBD2 (5 bases). The germline V gene encodes CDR1 SGHTA and CDR2 FQGNSA. The CDR3 is made up of 13 amino acids. Trimming left V 4 bases short and J 7 bases short, with 14 bases between. The CDR3 DNA reads TGTGCCAGCAGCTCCGGCGGACTTATGGAGCAGTACTTC. Its translation is CASSSGGLMEQYF.

The V and J genes are TRBV7-8 and TRBJ1-4, with unresolved D. The V gene lost 3 bases and the J gene lost 8 bases, with 16 bases spanning the gap. This CDR3 has 15 residues. Germline V gene data show CDR1 as SGHVS and CDR2 as FQNEAQ. The CDR3 here is CASSFIMGLGEKLFF. In nucleotides, the CDR3 is TGTGCCAGCAGCTTCATTATGGGGTTGGGAGAAAAACTGTTTTTT. The complete variable domain, with remaining parts taken from reference TRBV7-8 and TRBJ1-4, reads GAGVSQSPRYKVAKRGQDVALRCDPISGHVSLFWYQQALGQGPEFLTYFQNEAQLDKSGLPSDRFFAERPEGSVSTLKIQRTQQEDSAVYLCASSFIMGLGEKLFFGSGTQLSVL.

The V and J genes are TRBV12-3 or TRBV12-4 and TRBJ1-1; possibly TRBD1 for D (5 bases). Trimming shortened V by 7 bases and J by 5 bases, and 14 bases separated the two germline ends. The CDR3 contains 13 residues. CDR3 amino acids: CASTLGAKTEAFF. The CDR3 DNA sequence: TGTGCCAGCACCTTAGGGGCAAAGACTGAAGCTTTCTTT.

This clonotype showed up just a few times. The gene calls are TRBV7-9 and TRBJ2-3; 9 bases agree with TRBD2. The CDR3 is 16 residues long. Germline loops: CDR1 SEHNR, CDR2 FQNEAQ (reference sequence). Germline trimming cut 5 bases from V and 6 bases from J; bases unmatched to any gene: 12. The CDR3 DNA reads TGTGCCAGCAGCCCCCGCATCGCGGGAGGGGCTGATACGCAGTATTTT. This encodes CASSPRIAGGADTQYF.

This clonotype was detected only a few times. V and J are TRBV24-1 and TRBJ2-4; D is uncertain. The CDR3 extends over 15 amino acids. Germline V gene sequence: CDR1 KGHDR, CDR2 SFDVKD. V was clipped by 3 bases and J by 0 bases, with 8 bases between them. Here the CDR3 DNA reads TGTGCCACCAGTGATAGGAAGGAAGCCAAAAACATTCAGTACTTC. This sequence encodes CATSDRKEAKNIQYF.

This sequence joins TRBV5-1 and TRBJ2-7; D is perhaps TRBD1 (7 bases). The V and J ends lost 3 bases and 1 base respectively, with 17 bases between them. This CDR3 has 16 amino acids. Looked up from germline, CDR1 is SGHRS and CDR2 is YFSETQ. In DNA, the CDR3 is TGCGCCAGCAGCTGGAAGGAGGGACAGATGTCCTACGAGCAGTACTTC. This translates into CASSWKEGQMSYEQYF.